The present T cell receptor beta chain was sequenced within a study of blood T cell repertoires in COVID-19 (dated by TCRdb to 2019 to 2021). Regarding the study in general: Samples from collaborators originated in the United States, Italy and Spain and spanned both the acute and convalescent phases of COVID-19. The material from the prospective study consisted of cDNA or gDNA derived from T cells, B-cell-depleted T cells, or PBMCs. Subjects who had been exposed to COVID-19, were actively infected with it, or had recovered from it provided the deeply sampled blood TCRbeta repertoires that made up the dataset. The repertoires were released in a freely available public database meant as a resource for research on the immune response to SARS-CoV-2. The samples were drawn from two sources: the first 160 participants of the ongoing ImmuneRACE study, and 950 to 1,500 subjects contributed by 6 global collaborators. Sample metadata almost always included a de-identified subject ID, COVID-19 status, age in years and sex. Where available, HLA class I and class II types were taken from metadata supplied by the sample provider and were not determined by assay-based typing. Broad study findings and their caveats: The amount of clinical and demographic metadata varied by source and participant and was provided uncurated.

To note about this clone: Its antigen is currently not known. Base-call qualities are not available, and no considerably larger clone is one nucleotide away.

The immunoSEQ Assay, a bias-controlled multiplex PCR, was used to amplify TCRbeta CDR3 regions from genomic DNA. For the original study's pipeline: Within the assay, amplification of reference gene primers was used to estimate how many nucleated cells each sample contained. Sequence reads were collapsed and filtered to measure the absolute abundance of every unique TCRbeta CDR3 rearrangement. For each sample, productive Simpson clonality was calculated by taking the square root of Simpson's diversity index across productive rearrangements. TCRdb holds this immuneACCESS table with in-frame rearrangements only. Some clones are missing; in checked studies, unresolved V genes explain under half, and the rest has no known cause. The D gene and trimming were derived from the DNA, and the V and J assignments and clone size from that table. Recorded for this sample are 70,000 to 100,000 clones; approximately 91% of them occurred a single time. The biggest ten clones account for around 3% of the sample.

Collaborating institutions collected whole blood in K2EDTA tubes following their own protocols. For TCRbeta analysis, collaborators shipped samples in one of three forms: frozen whole blood, isolated PBMCs, or DNA extracted from either of those sample types. Sequencing used peripheral blood. This receptor was identified in a woman aged 80 or over with acute or convalescent COVID-19.

The DNA sequence follows: TGTGCCAGCAGCACCACACTAGCGGGGGGTTTGGCTGAGCAGTTCTTC. The translation is CASSTTLAGGLAEQFF. Recombination connected TRBV7-8 to TRBJ2-1, with 12 junctional bases fitting TRBD2. Measured from the cysteine to the phenylalanine, the CDR3 is 16 residues long. Only the CDR3 portion is preserved as DNA: 48 bases, with reading frame beginning at the first base. V and J are trimmed by 5 bases and 9 bases, and the gene matches miss 11 bases of the junction. The germline V gene supplies CDR1 SGHVS and CDR2 FQNEAQ.